The rows below give T cell receptor beta chains drawn from one sample of a study of T cell responses to AZD1222 COVID-19 vaccine. Profiled with immunoSEQ multiplex PCR; TCRdb holds only in-frame clones, not every one. This sample has around 130,000 clones, with roughly 90% found just once. The sequencing used peripheral blood, collected 28 days after the second dose of the MenACWY control vaccine. These receptors all stem from an adult who received the MenACWY meningococcal vaccine as a control. Both conserved end residues are part of each CDR3. Clone size is stated in some rows and not others, as once, few, many or a class when expanded.

CDR3 length: 13; V gene: TRBV7-9; clone size: -; CDR3 protein: CASSPDLGQPQHF
CDR3 length: 14; V gene: TRBV28; clone size: -; CDR3 protein: CASSFGPENTEAFF
CDR3 length: 17; V gene: TRBV11-2; clone size: -; CDR3 protein: CASSLAFRGGSKETQYF
CDR3 length: 15; V gene: TRBV7-9; clone size: -; CDR3 protein: CASSSQESGANVLTF
CDR3 length: 13; V gene: TRBV24-1; clone size: -; CDR3 protein: CATMGRGNTEAFF
CDR3 length: 14; V gene: TRBV18; clone size: -; CDR3 protein: CASSRNRGQETQYF
CDR3 length: 13; V gene: TRBV12-3/TRBV12-4; clone size: -; CDR3 protein: CASRARGYNEQFF
CDR3 length: 15; V gene: TRBV4-3; clone size: -; CDR3 protein: CASSQQGYGANVLTF
CDR3 length: 12; V gene: TRBV5-5; clone size: -; CDR3 protein: CASVGGSYEQYF
CDR3 length: 13; V gene: TRBV27; clone size: -; CDR3 protein: CANQPGQANEQYF
CDR3 length: 14; V gene: TRBV28; clone size: few; CDR3 protein: CASSLPGKVQPQHF